Included here is one TCR beta chain sequence, with context. Its binding antigen is unknown. No base qualities exist here, and no much larger clone lies one base off it. The germline V gene encodes CDR1 SEHNR and CDR2 FQNEAQ (reference sequence). The CDR3 covers 19 residues, taking in both the cysteine and the phenylalanine. CDR3 DNA is the only sequence kept; it has 57 bases, read in frame from the first base. The germline V end is reduced by 1 base and the J end by 1 base; junction bases left unmatched: 9. The record originates from a study of blood T cell repertoires in COVID-19 (dated by TCRdb to about 2020). Background for the entire study: The collaborator samples originated in the United States, Italy and Spain and spanned the acute and convalescent phases of COVID-19. The material from the prospective study consisted of cDNA or gDNA derived from T cells, B-cell-depleted T cells, or PBMCs. Subjects who had been exposed to COVID-19, were actively infected with it, or had recovered from it provided the deeply sampled blood TCRbeta repertoires that made up the dataset. A freely available public database, intended as a resource for researchers studying the immune response to SARS-CoV-2, is where the repertoires were released. Samples came from the ongoing ImmuneRACE study (first 160 participants) plus 1,254 subjects from 6 global collaborators. A de-identified subject ID, COVID-19 status, age in years and sex were almost always included in the sample metadata. Where available, HLA class I and class II types were obtained from metadata supplied by the sample provider rather than from assay-based typing. What the study reported, not specific to this receptor: How much clinical and demographic metadata was included differed by source and by participant, and the metadata was provided uncurated.

Collaborating institutions collected whole blood in K2EDTA tubes following their own protocols. Collaborator samples were shipped for TCRbeta analysis as frozen whole blood, isolated PBMCs, or DNA extracted from either sample type. TCRbeta CDR3 regions were amplified from genomic DNA by means of the immunoSEQ Assay, a bias-controlled multiplex PCR. The authors processed their data as follows. The number of nucleated cells in each sample was estimated by amplification of reference gene primers within the assay. To quantify the absolute abundance of each unique TCRbeta CDR3 rearrangement, sequence reads were collapsed and filtered. For each sample, productive Simpson clonality was calculated as the square root of Simpson's diversity index across productive rearrangements. The source is immuneACCESS, and TCRdb retained only in-frame sequences with V and J called. Part of the clones is not carried over; for the studies checked, unresolved V genes explain less than half of this, and the remainder is unexplained. Clonal size and the V and J genes are those of that table, whereas D and trimming came from the DNA. The sample table records 50,000 to 65,000 clones; more than 70% of these occur just once. The top ten constitute around 4.5% of the sample.

The rearrangement combines TRBV7-9 with TRBJ2-1, and 11 junctional nucleotides match TRBD2. Source material: peripheral blood. This TCR was recovered from a man between 40 and 49 years old with active COVID-19. The CDR3 loop reads CASSLVAGGLRSSYNEQFF. The DNA sequence is TGTGCCAGCAGCTTAGTAGCGGGAGGGCTACGATCTTCCTACAATGAGCAGTTCTTC.